This passage covers 22 T cell receptor beta chains from one sample sequenced in a study of control samples from healthy donors and cancer patients. Profiling relied on immunoSEQ multiplex PCR, and the TCRdb table lists in-frame clones only, not all of them. The sample includes about 130,000 clones, 80% to 95% of them seen just once. Sequencing was performed on blood. These receptors originate from a man younger than 35 in good health.

Note on this clone: One junction end disagrees with the germline gene, perhaps due to a read error. J is TRBJ2-1 and V is TRBV5-4; D possibly uses TRBD1 or TRBD2 (5 bases each). Germline V CDR1 and CDR2: SGHNT, YYREEE (reference sequence). The CDR3 is 15 residues long. The DNA for the CDR3 is TGTGCCAGCACCTTGGGGGACGAAGAGTACAATGAGCAGTTCTTC. Amino acids: CASTLGDEEYNEQFF. Variable domain in full (rest from reference TRBV5-4 and TRBJ2-1): ETGVTQSPTHLIKTRGQQVTLRCSSQSGHNTVSWYQQALGQGPQFIFQYYREEENGRGNFPPRFSGLQFPNYSSELNVNALELDDSALYLCASTLGDEEYNEQFFGPGTRLTVL.

The rearrangement links TRBV10-3 to TRBJ1-1; TRBD1 agrees at 10 bases. V lost 7 bases and J lost 4; bases outside the gene matches: 3. From germline, CDR1 is ENHRY and CDR2 SYGVKD. The CDR3 has 13 residues. CDR3 protein: CAIKGQGTTEAFF. CDR3 bases: TGTGCCATCAAGGGACAGGGGACCACTGAAGCTTTCTTT.

This clone was picked up one time. This chain connects TRBV12-5 to TRBJ2-2; 11 bases align to TRBD2. V lost 0 bases to trimming and J lost 8 bases; unmatched junction nucleotides: 5. This CDR3 has 16 amino acids. The germline V gene encodes CDR1 LGHNT and CDR2 FRNRAP. CDR3 nucleotides: TGTGCTAGTGGTTTGGTACTAGCGGGGGTTAGGGGGGAGCTGTTTTTT. Translated, it gives CASGLVLAGVRGELFF.

This chain links TRBV2 with TRBJ2-1, with D possibly matching TRBD2 (7 bases). V was shortened by 0 bases and J by 12 bases, with 15 bases between the two germline ends. CDR3 length equals 14 residues. CDR1 is SNHLY, CDR2 FYNNEI, per germline. CDR3: CASSEAGGGLRQFF. CDR3 nucleotides: TGTGCCAGCAGTGAAGCGGGAGGGGGTCTAAGGCAGTTCTTC.

The V and J genes are TRBV7-3 and TRBJ2-1, with TRBD1 identical over 10 bases. Germline values: CDR1 SGHTA, CDR2 FQGTGA. The CDR3 runs 13 residues. The junction had 7 bases not matched to a gene; V was cut back by 8 bases and J by 9 bases. This CDR3 is CASGTGDPTEQFF. The CDR3 coding sequence is TGTGCCAGCGGGACAGGGGATCCGACTGAGCAGTTCTTC. Full variable domain (outside the CDR3, taken from reference TRBV7-3 and TRBJ2-1): GAGVSQTPSNKVTEKGKYVELRCDPISGHTALYWYRQSLGQGPEFLIYFQGTGAADDSGLPNDRFFAVRPEGSVSTLKIQRTERGDSAVYLCASGTGDPTEQFFGPGTRLTVL.

The genes are TRBV27 and TRBJ1-1; 7 nucleotides line up with TRBD1. This CDR3 has 14 amino acids. Germline-derived CDR1 and CDR2 are MNHEY and SMNVEV (reference sequence). V dropped 5 bases and J dropped 4; count of bases not matched to a gene: 7. This chain's CDR3 is CASSTTGFVTEAFF. In DNA form, the CDR3 reads TGTGCCAGCAGTACGACAGGGTTCGTCACTGAAGCTTTCTTT.

The chain joins TRBV27 to TRBJ2-1; TRBD2 matches at 13 bases. This CDR3 region has 15 residues. With 5 bases clipped from V and 5 bases from J, the junction kept 3 bases outside the gene matches. The germline V gene has CDR1 MNHEY and CDR2 SMNVEV (reference sequence). CDR3 in amino acids: CASSPGTSGNNEQFF. DNA of the CDR3: TGTGCCAGCAGTCCCGGGACTAGCGGGAACAATGAGCAGTTCTTC.

The gene calls are TRBV5-6 and TRBJ2-7; tentatively, D is TRBD1 (6 bases). Trimming cost V 2 bases and J 2 bases, with 11 bases left between them. Germline assignment: CDR1 SGHDT and CDR2 YYEEEE. This CDR3 is built from 14 residues. CDR3 sequence: CASSFRQGTYEQYF. CDR3 DNA sequence: TGTGCCAGCAGCTTCCGCCAGGGGACCTACGAGCAGTACTTC.

The chain links TRBV11-3 to TRBJ1-1; TRBD1 matches at 8 bases. The CDR3 totals 15 residues. J gave up 6 bases and V 5 bases, and 11 bases lay outside the gene matches. Germline CDR1 is SGHNT and CDR2 is YENEEA. The CDR3 protein is CASSASPGGKSEAFF. The CDR3 DNA reads as TGTGCCAGCAGCGCTTCTCCAGGGGGCAAGTCTGAAGCTTTCTTT.

This sequence joins TRBV5-1 and TRBJ2-3; 8 bases are a match to TRBD2. Trimming removed 0 bases from V and 3 bases from J; junction bases left unmatched: 6. Germline-derived CDR1 and CDR2 are SGHRS and YFSETQ. The CDR3 sequence is 16 residues long. In nucleotides, the CDR3 is TGCGCCAGCAGCTTGGAGGCGGGGGGTAAGACAGATACGCAGTATTTT. Its translation: CASSLEAGGKTDTQYF.

The CDR3 protein is CASSSPGKGIYTEAFF. The CDR3 DNA is TGTGCCAGCAGCTCTCCCGGGAAGGGAATCTACACTGAAGCTTTCTTT. This chain joins TRBV5-5 and TRBJ1-1; D is uncertain. Per the germline V gene, CDR1 is SGHKS and CDR2 is YYEKEE (reference sequence). Trimming cost V 3 bases and J 3 bases, with 18 bases left between them. The CDR3 spans 16 residues.

The J gene is TRBJ2-2, the V gene TRBV11-2, with 8 bases lining up with TRBD1. The V segment lost 2 bases and the J segment 0 bases; nucleotides outside the gene matches: 8. The germline CDR1 and CDR2 sequences are SGHAT and FQNNGV. The CDR3 runs to 18 residues. CDR3 nucleotide sequence: TGTGCCAGCAGCTTAATTCAACGGACAGGGCCGAACACCGGGGAGCTGTTTTTT. Translated, it gives CASSLIQRTGPNTGELFF.

The table lists this clone with a few counts. The rearrangement uses TRBV5-6 and TRBJ2-7, with TRBD2 as a possible D gene (5 bases). CDR1 and CDR2 (germline): SGHDT, YYEEEE. The CDR3 is 16 residues long. V gave up 0 bases and J gave up 2 bases, with 15 bases separating them. CDR3 sequence: CASSLALGLTAYEQYF. The CDR3 DNA reads TGTGCCAGCAGCTTGGCTTTAGGACTTACAGCCTACGAGCAGTACTTC.

The chain couples TRBV9 to TRBJ1-2; perhaps TRBD1 as D (5 bases). CDR3 length: 16 residues. Germline V gene data show CDR1 as SGDLS and CDR2 as YYNGEE. The V and J ends lost 3 bases and 2 bases respectively, with 17 bases between them. CDR3 sequence: CASSAPEGIPNYGYTF. The DNA of the CDR3 is TGTGCCAGCAGCGCACCCGAGGGGATCCCCAACTATGGCTACACCTTC.

This rearrangement joins TRBV2 to TRBJ2-3; TRBD1 aligns across 9 bases. Per germline, CDR1 SNHLY and CDR2 FYNNEI. The CDR3 has 14 residues. Germline trimming cut 5 bases from V and 10 bases from J; bases unmatched to any gene: 10. The DNA of the CDR3 is TGTGCCAGCAGTCCTACAGGGGGCGCAGGTCCGCAGTATTTT. It encodes CASSPTGGAGPQYF.

The chain combines TRBV15 with TRBJ2-7; either TRBD1 or TRBD2 may supply D (5 bases each). V gave up 5 bases and J gave up 11 bases, with 16 bases separating them. CDR1 and CDR2 from the germline V gene are LNHNV and YYDKDF (reference sequence). The CDR3 loop spans 12 amino acids. CDR3 region: CATSPGTPVEYF. The CDR3 region has the DNA TGTGCCACCAGCCCAGGGACCCCCGTGGAGTACTTC.

This clone was seen only once. The gene calls are TRBV27 and TRBJ1-5, with D tentatively TRBD1 (5 bases). The CDR3 has 14 residues. Between the trimmed V and J ends, which lost 5 bases and 3 bases, there was a span of 11 bases. The germline V gene has CDR1 MNHEY and CDR2 SMNVEV (reference sequence). This CDR3 reads CASSLDRFNQPQHF. The CDR3 coding sequence is TGTGCCAGCAGTCTTGACAGATTCAATCAGCCCCAGCATTTT.

V is TRBV5-1 and J is TRBJ2-7; D may match TRBD1 or TRBD2 (5 bases each). V was cut by 4 bases and J by 0 bases, with 11 bases left in between. CDR1 and CDR2 (germline): SGHRS, YFSETQ. This CDR3 has 14 amino acids. CDR3 sequence: CASSPGRNSYEQYF. CDR3 sequence (DNA): TGCGCCAGCAGCCCGGGACGGAACTCCTACGAGCAGTACTTC.

The chain joins TRBV2 to TRBJ2-7; maybe TRBD2 (6 bases). The V gene's germline CDR1 is SNHLY and CDR2 FYNNEI. Between the trimmed V and J ends, which lost 8 bases and 2 bases, there was a span of 19 bases. CDR3 length equals 15 residues. CDR3 DNA: TGTGCCAGCGAACGGACCGGGACGGGAGCCTACGAGCAGTACTTC. Translating gives CASERTGTGAYEQYF.

The chain joins TRBV9 to TRBJ1-2; 7 bases are a match to TRBD1. The V segment lost 1 base and the J segment 4 bases; nucleotides outside the gene matches: 1. The CDR3 consists of 13 residues. Germline loops: CDR1 SGDLS, CDR2 YYNGEE. The CDR3 reads CASSVRDSYGYTF. The CDR3 DNA reads as TGTGCCAGCAGCGTAAGGGACAGCTATGGCTACACCTTC.

V gene TRBV4-1 combines with J gene TRBJ1-2; D call uncertain. This CDR3 region has 15 residues. Germline lookup yields CDR1 MGHRA and CDR2 YSYEKL. V lost 1 base to trimming and J lost 7 bases, with 16 bases between them. The CDR3 sequence: CASSQVGSRGFGYTF. The DNA of the CDR3 is TGCGCCAGCAGCCAAGTGGGGTCACGAGGGTTTGGCTACACCTTC.

The chain is built from TRBV18 and TRBJ1-5; maybe TRBD1 (5 bases). CDR1 is KGHSH, CDR2 LQKENI, per germline. The CDR3 contains 14 residues. V was clipped by 3 bases and J by 1 base, with 7 bases between them. CDR3 nucleotide sequence: TGTGCCAGCTCACCGGACATCAGCAATCAGCCCCAGCATTTT. Translation gives CASSPDISNQPQHF. Together with reference TRBV18 and TRBJ1-5, the CDR3 gives the full variable domain: NAGVMQNPRHLVRRRGQEARLRCSPMKGHSHVYWYRQLPEEGLKFMVYLQKENIIDESGMPKERFSAEFPKEGPSILRIQQVVRGDSAAYFCASSPDISNQPQHFGDGTRLSIL.